This TCR beta chain was sequenced for a study of vaccination and CD4 T cells after COVID-19 (dated by TCRdb to the early 2020s). Notes on the research overall: Convalescent patients had a positive SARS-CoV-2 result on nasal swab PCR, and of these patients, fewer than ten had mild disease and one had severe disease. In roughly 10 COVID-19 convalescent patients and a handful of infection-naive healthy vaccine recipients, the spike-specific CD4+ TCR repertoire before mRNA vaccination was compared with the repertoire after mRNA vaccination. Each participant got two doses of either the Pfizer-BioNTech BNT162b2 vaccine (n=8) or the Moderna mRNA-1273 vaccine (n=2). Post-vaccine blood samples were taken a median of 72 days after the second vaccine dose, with a range of roughly 13 to 250 days. For stimulating the cultures, overlapping spike peptide pools were used, derived from SARS-CoV-2 as well as from the common cold coronaviruses HCoV-NL63, HCoV-OC43 and HCoV-229E. Post-COVID blood samples were collected from convalescent patients a median of approximately 93 days after diagnosis, with a range of about 30 to 161 days. In control cultures, a CEFX viral epitope pool was used as positive control, an HIV-1 Nef peptide pool was used as negative control, or no peptide was added. The convalescent cohort comprised six males and four females, including two Hispanic individuals, seven Caucasians, two Asians and one multiracial person. Here is what the overall study found, with its caveats: Although the median number of SARS-CoV-2-reactive clonotypes went up from around 19 after infection to approximately 40 after vaccination, the increase was not significant. Of the vaccine-specific clones in convalescent patients, 304 of 307, or nearly all, reacted only to SARS-CoV-2 spike and did not cross-react with common cold coronaviruses. In convalescent patients, a median 86.3% of post-vaccine SARS-CoV-2-reactive clones were detected only after vaccination, and vaccine-specific priming was suggested by this finding. The study included relatively few convalescent patients and did not analyze early timepoints after natural infection.

Library generation was performed with PCR. DNA from cultured CD4+ T cells was subjected to TCR sequencing with the Oncomine TCR Beta short-read assay at the Johns Hopkins FTIC core. The QIAamp micro DNA kit was used to extract genomic DNA from the cultured CD4+ T cells. Oncomine TCR Beta libraries from cultured CD4+ T cells were pooled with unique dual indexes and sequenced on an Illumina iSeq 100. In the paper's pipeline: Non-productive sequences were removed, and CDR3s that did not start with C, did not end with F or W, or were shorter than 7 amino acids were discarded. Antigen-specific clonotypes were identified with the MANAFEST web application by comparing peptide-stimulated wells with reference and other culture wells. To be called positive, a clone needed an FDR below 0.05, an odds ratio above 5, and a productive frequency above 0.1% in at least two of three replicate wells. A clonotype counted as cross-reactive if it showed significant expansion both in the SARS-CoV-2 spike wells and in at least one common cold coronavirus spike condition. Levenshtein distances (stringdist) and unrooted phylogenetic trees (ape) in R version 3.6.1 were used to assess CDR3 homology. The public reads were quality trimmed at Q25 with fastp and then assembled into clones with MiXCR by TCRdb, keeping productive beta chains. Entries that share a CDR3 protein sequence are merged under the most common genes and DNA. TCRdb, not the authors, supplied the V and J calls. A total of some 11,000 distinct CDR3 sequences appear in this sample, 55% to 65% of them only once. The top ten hold under 9.5% of the sample.

This clonotype was seen only a few times. Its antigen remains unidentified. No base quality information exists; no much larger clone differs at one position. This specimen's treatment or condition label, interpreted: approximately 10-day PBMC culture with coronavirus spike peptide pools or control peptides (ViraFEST assay). The ViraFEST assay, used in the study, expanded antigen-specific T cells with peptide pools and then identified the expanded clonotypes through TCR sequencing. The positive SARS-CoV-2 PCR tests of the convalescent patients were dated from March to December 2020, before the Alpha, Beta and Delta variants emerged in the United States. Each well held some 2 million PBMCs cultured with around 9 ug/ml peptide pools in IMDM containing 5% human AB serum and approximately 10 IU/ml IL-2. On days 3 and 7, half of the culture medium was replaced with fresh IL-2-containing medium. CD4+ T cells were isolated after roughly eleven days of culture through negative selection using the EasySep CD4+ T cell isolation kit. Ficoll-Paque Plus gradient centrifugation was used to isolate PBMCs from whole blood, and the isolated PBMCs were then either used fresh or cryopreserved at -140C. Culture conditions were generally each tested in triplicate wells.

CDR1 SGHTA and CDR2 FQGNSA were looked up in the germline V gene. From its cysteine to its phenylalanine, the CDR3 spans 14 amino acids. Left in the record is the CDR3 DNA by itself, 42 bases read in frame from the first base. Trimming takes 8 bases off V and 3 bases off J; junction bases not matched to a gene: 6. The sequence derives from a human donor who had recovered from COVID-19. The source material was CD4+ T cells from blood, cultured in vitro. The chain couples TRBV7-2 to TRBJ2-3, and TRBD1 aligns with 9 junction nucleotides. The nucleotides read TGTGCCAGCTACAGGGGGCTAGGGACAGATACGCAGTATTTT. Its protein reads: CASYRGLGTDTQYF.